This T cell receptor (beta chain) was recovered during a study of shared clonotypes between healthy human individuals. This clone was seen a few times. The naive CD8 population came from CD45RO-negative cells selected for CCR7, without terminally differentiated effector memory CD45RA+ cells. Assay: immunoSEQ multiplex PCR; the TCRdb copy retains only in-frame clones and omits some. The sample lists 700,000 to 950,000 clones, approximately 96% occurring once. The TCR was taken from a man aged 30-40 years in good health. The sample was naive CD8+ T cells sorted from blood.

The CDR3 loop is CASSSLEPYGYTF. The CDR3 DNA is TGTGCCAGCAGTTCTTTAGAACCGTATGGCTACACCTTC. The chain combines TRBV7-9 with TRBJ1-2; unclear D gene. The CDR3 length is 13 residues. Trimming shortened V by 6 bases and J by 5 bases, and 13 bases separated the two germline ends. Germline V lookup: CDR1 SEHNR, CDR2 FQNEAQ (reference sequence).